The present entry profiles one T cell receptor (beta chain) with its context. Its specificity is unknown. This entry belongs to a study of shared clonotypes between healthy human individuals. The CDR3 consists of 16 residues. Trimming pared 5 bases from V and 0 bases from J, leaving 14 bases between. From germline, CDR1 is SEHNR and CDR2 FQNEAQ (reference sequence). CD45RO-negative, CCR7-selected cells formed the naive CD8 fraction, which excluded terminally differentiated effector memory CD45RA+ cells. Study-wide findings and caveats: The sharing of 5% to 5.5% of naive CD4 clonotypes was seen across a handful of donors. Rarefaction showed sorted-subset sequencing was incomplete despite large depth. Exclusively blood specimens were collected; tissue repertoires likely differ.

Samples underwent the assay at deep level. Assay used: immunoSEQ multiplex PCR; TCRdb lists only in-frame clones, some missing. The sample lists about 820,000 clones; almost 95% were seen once. Sequenced material: naive CD8+ T cells sorted from blood. The sequence was collected from a man younger than 40 in good health. J is TRBJ1-3 and V is TRBV7-9; unclear D gene. The CDR3, as DNA: TGTGCCAGCAGCCCAAGGAGCGGTGACTCTGGAAACACCATATATTTT. As protein: CASSPRSGDSGNTIYF.